These 14 T cell receptor beta chains share one sample of origin, sequenced in a study of cytomegalovirus exposure and HLA in healthy donors. Primers included in the PCR were 60 Vbeta and 13 Jbeta primers. Clones were read by immunoSEQ multiplex PCR, and TCRdb kept only the in-frame ones, dropping some. The sample shows around 130,000 clones, 65% to 90% of them seen only once. The specimen sequenced was PBMCs. The receptors were gathered from a man aged 45-60 years in good health and CMV-seronegative.

The gene calls are TRBV6-1 and TRBJ1-5, with D tentatively TRBD1 (5 bases). V was cut by 4 bases and J by 0 bases, with 13 bases left in between. CDR1 is MNHNS, CDR2 SASEGT, per germline. The CDR3 contains 16 residues. Here the CDR3 reads CASSVAGPYSNQPQHF. As DNA, the CDR3 is TGTGCCAGCAGTGTCGCAGGGCCCTATAGCAATCAGCCCCAGCATTTT.

This clone was seen just once. The rearrangement uses TRBV2 and TRBJ2-6; a weak D match, TRBD1 (6 bases). V was trimmed by 10 bases and J by 0 bases, leaving 13 bases between them. The germline gives CDR1 SNHLY, CDR2 FYNNEI. This CDR3 has 15 residues. The CDR3 bases are TGTGCCACCCGGACAGCTAGCTCTGGGGCCAACGTCCTGACTTTC. Encoded protein: CATRTASSGANVLTF.

A few counts support this clone. The chain couples TRBV6-1 to TRBJ1-2; 10 bases align to TRBD1. Germline V lookup: CDR1 MNHNS, CDR2 SASEGT. The V gene end was trimmed by 3 bases and the J gene end by 8 bases; junction bases not matched to a gene: 6. This CDR3 comprises 14 residues. CDR3 region: CASSDYGTGEGYTF. The CDR3 DNA sequence: TGTGCCAGCAGTGATTACGGGACAGGGGAGGGCTACACCTTC.

V and J are TRBV19 and TRBJ1-5, with TRBD1 as a possible D gene (6 bases). CDR1 and CDR2 from the germline V gene are LNHDA and SQIVND (reference sequence). The V and J ends lost 3 bases and 4 bases respectively, with 16 bases between them. The CDR3 extends over 16 amino acids. The CDR3 DNA sequence: TGTGCCAGTAGTATTTGGGGGGGGACAACTAATCAGCCCCAGCATTTT. This translates into CASSIWGGTTNQPQHF.

The chain links TRBV6-5 to TRBJ2-1; a weak D match, TRBD2 (5 bases). V lost 0 bases and J lost 9, with 6 bases in between. CDR3 length: 12 residues. The germline gives CDR1 MNHEY, CDR2 SVGAGI. DNA of the CDR3: TGTGCCAGCAGTTACTCCGGAGGTGAGCAGTTCTTC. Its translation is CASSYSGGEQFF.

V usage is TRBV9 and J usage is TRBJ2-2; TRBD2 agrees at 12 bases. Germline V gene sequence: CDR1 SGDLS, CDR2 YYNGEE. V lost 7 bases to trimming and J lost 5 bases; unmatched junction nucleotides: 15. The CDR3 is 18 amino acids. CDR3 protein: CASHPGLAGGPGTGELFF. As DNA, the CDR3 is TGTGCCAGCCACCCGGGGCTAGCGGGGGGGCCGGGAACCGGGGAGCTGTTTTTT. The variable domain in full, with the rest retrieved from reference TRBV9 and TRBJ2-2, is DSGVTQTPKHLITATGQRVTLRCSPRSGDLSVYWYQQSLDQGLQFLIQYYNGEERAKGNILERFSAQQFPDLHSELNLSSLELGDSALYFCASHPGLAGGPGTGELFFGEGSRLTVL.

This clone was recorded only once. This chain connects TRBV19 to TRBJ2-3, with D perhaps matching TRBD2 (7 bases). CDR3 length: 15 amino acids. The ends were cut back, 1 base at V and 10 bases at J, with 18 bases in the middle. Looked up from germline, CDR1 is LNHDA and CDR2 is SQIVND (reference sequence). The CDR3 loop reads CASSIGSGGELAQYF. The DNA of the CDR3 is TGTGCCAGTAGTATAGGATCGGGGGGCGAGCTGGCGCAGTATTTT. Drawing the rest from reference TRBV19 and TRBJ2-3, the complete variable domain is DGGITQSPKYLFRKEGQNVTLSCEQNLNHDAMYWYRQDPGQGLRLIYYSQIVNDFQKGDIAEGYSVSREKKESFPLTVTSAQKNPTAFYLCASSIGSGGELAQYFGPGTRLTVL.

The table lists this clone with a count of one. This rearrangement joins TRBV5-1 to TRBJ1-1; D is unclear. CDR3 size: 13 residues. V was cut by 6 bases and J by 4 bases, with 13 bases left in between. Looked up from germline, CDR1 is SGHRS and CDR2 is YFSETQ. CDR3: CASTAGSGTEAFF. The CDR3 coding sequence is TGCGCCAGCACCGCCGGGTCGGGCACTGAAGCTTTCTTT.

The V gene is TRBV19, the J gene TRBJ1-2; 9 bases match TRBD1. Germline CDR1 reads LNHDA; CDR2 reads SQIVND (reference sequence). V dropped 5 bases and J dropped 4; count of bases not matched to a gene: 8. CDR3 size: 15 residues. CDR3 sequence: CASSWAGTGTYGYTF. The CDR3 coding sequence is TGTGCCAGTAGTTGGGCCGGGACAGGGACCTATGGCTACACCTTC. Full variable domain (missing parts from reference TRBV19 and TRBJ1-2): DGGITQSPKYLFRKEGQNVTLSCEQNLNHDAMYWYRQDPGQGLRLIYYSQIVNDFQKGDIAEGYSVSREKKESFPLTVTSAQKNPTAFYLCASSWAGTGTYGYTFGSGTRLTVV.

This clone has more than one count but fewer than ten. The DNA for the CDR3 is TGTGCCAGCGCAAGCACGTATAGCAATCAGCCCCAGCATTTT. Amino acids: CASASTYSNQPQHF. The chain couples TRBV6-1 to TRBJ1-5; D is undetermined. Germline V CDR1 and CDR2: MNHNS, SASEGT. Between the trimmed V and J ends, which lost 8 bases and 0 bases, there was a span of 11 bases. The length of the CDR3 is 14 residues.

V and J are TRBV19 and TRBJ2-7; no firm D call. This CDR3 has 13 residues. Trimming cost V 4 bases and J 3 bases, with 10 bases left between them. The germline gives CDR1 LNHDA, CDR2 SQIVND (reference sequence). The CDR3 DNA follows: TGTGCCAGTAGTAATGGCCTCAACTACGAGCAGTACTTC. Amino acids: CASSNGLNYEQYF.

As DNA, the CDR3 is TGTGCCAGCAGCCCACTCCCTTGGGGCCTGGACACTGAAGCTTTCTTT. Its translation is CASSPLPWGLDTEAFF. The J gene is TRBJ1-1, the V gene TRBV7-6; possible D gene TRBD1, 5 bases. Trimming removed 5 bases from V and 3 bases from J, with 19 bases in between. The germline CDR1 and CDR2 sequences are SGHVS and FNYEAQ. The CDR3 has 16 residues.

This chain uses TRBV7-9 with TRBJ1-4, with D unclear. This CDR3 has 13 residues. Looked up from germline, CDR1 is SEHNR and CDR2 is FQNEAQ (reference sequence). Deletions cut 7 bases from V and 7 bases from J, with 13 bases between. Written as DNA, the CDR3 is TGTGCCAGCACCTTGTACCCGGGTGAAAAACTGTTTTTT. Translated, it gives CASTLYPGEKLFF.

V usage is TRBV30 and J usage is TRBJ1-4, with D hard to call. The V gene's germline CDR1 is GTSNPN and CDR2 SVGIG (reference sequence). The CDR3 covers 14 residues. Between the trimmed V and J ends, which lost 3 bases and 4 bases, there was a span of 12 bases. CDR3 sequence reads: CAWSWAAINEKLFF. CDR3 DNA: TGTGCCTGGAGCTGGGCAGCCATTAATGAAAAACTGTTTTTT.